This T cell receptor (beta chain) emerged from a study of T cell changes during pregnancy in multiple sclerosis. Trimming cost V 4 bases and J 8 bases, with 11 bases left between them. The CDR3 spans 12 residues. CDR1 is SGHTA, CDR2 FQGNSA, per germline. The protocol was immunoSEQ multiplex PCR, while the TCRdb copy is restricted to in-frame clones and leaves out a portion. The sample carries nearly 45,000 clones, 95% to 96% recorded once. The chain joins TRBV7-2 to TRBJ1-1; tentative D call: TRBD1 (6 bases). The specimen comprised peripheral blood, sampled in the second trimester of pregnancy. This TCR came from a female donor with multiple sclerosis, enrolled in a pregnancy study. The CDR3 loop reads CASSYRVSEAFF. The CDR3, as DNA: TGTGCCAGCAGCTACAGGGTCTCGGAAGCTTTCTTT.